This TCR beta chain was sequenced for a study of blood T cells in healthy people across ages. Looking at the study overall: For every two T cells, template switching captured about one barcoded beta molecule. Study-wide findings and caveats: It was not possible, with unsorted PBMCs, to conclusively compare naive and antigen-experienced cells.

Every donor contributed 8 to 10 milliliters of peripheral blood by blood draw. The authors ran a second PCR of roughly 6 to 12 cycles using a sample-barcoded 5' primer and a J-beta primer mix. A tag from a template-switch adaptor with 12 random nucleotides marked each cDNA molecule. TCRdb fed the 5' RACE reads into MiXCR, producing one record per CDR3 protein. This sample has some 790,000 distinct CDR3 sequences, with around 26% found just once. The CDR3 covers 15 residues. V gave up 4 bases and J gave up 7 bases, with 23 bases separating them. CDR1 and CDR2 (germline): DFQATT, SNEGSKA (reference sequence). In regard to this clonotype: Its antigen is not identified. One base away lies a much larger clone, so this may be a sequencing read error.

The sequence derives from a woman at least 80 years old in good health. Sequencing input: blood. V and J are TRBV20-1 and TRBJ2-7, with unresolved D. CDR3 in amino acids: CSAIDPLSSYNEQYF. CDR3 coding DNA: TGCAGTGCTATTGATCCCCTATCATCCTACAATGAGCAGTACTTC.